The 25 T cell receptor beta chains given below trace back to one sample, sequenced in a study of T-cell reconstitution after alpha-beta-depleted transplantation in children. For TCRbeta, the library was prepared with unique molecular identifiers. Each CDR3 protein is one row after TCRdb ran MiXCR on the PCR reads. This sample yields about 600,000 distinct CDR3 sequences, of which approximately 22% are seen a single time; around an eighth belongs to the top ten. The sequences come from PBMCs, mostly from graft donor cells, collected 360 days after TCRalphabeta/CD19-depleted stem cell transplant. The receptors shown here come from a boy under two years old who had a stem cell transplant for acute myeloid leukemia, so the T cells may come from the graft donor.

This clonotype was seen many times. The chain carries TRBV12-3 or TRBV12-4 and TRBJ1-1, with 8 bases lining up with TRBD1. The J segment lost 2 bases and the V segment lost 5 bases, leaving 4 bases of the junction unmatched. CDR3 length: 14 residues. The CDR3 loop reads CASSLQGDNTEAFF. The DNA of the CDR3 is TGTGCCAGCAGTCTACAGGGGGACAACACTGAAGCTTTCTTT.

The CDR3, as DNA: TGCAGTGCTAGCAAAGGTAACGAGCAGTACTTC. Its protein product is CSASKGNEQYF. The chain combines TRBV20-1 with TRBJ2-7; D not certain. Trimming cost V 3 bases and J 5 bases, with 8 bases left between them. Germline lookup yields CDR1 DFQATT and CDR2 SNEGSKA (reference sequence). This CDR3 has 11 amino acids.

The CDR3 DNA sequence: TGCAGTGCTAGAGACGGACAGTTAGCAGATACGCAGTATTTT. It codes for CSARDGQLADTQYF. The chain couples TRBV20-1 to TRBJ2-3, with D possibly being TRBD1 (6 bases). CDR1 and CDR2 from the germline V gene are DFQATT and SNEGSKA (reference sequence). The CDR3 has 14 amino acids. V dropped 0 bases and J dropped 4 bases, with 11 bases sitting between them.

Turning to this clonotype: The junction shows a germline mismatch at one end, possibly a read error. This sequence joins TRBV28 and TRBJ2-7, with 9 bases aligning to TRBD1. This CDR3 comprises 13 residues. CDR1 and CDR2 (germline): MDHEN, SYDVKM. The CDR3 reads CASSLEPTTGGIF. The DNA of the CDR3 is TGTGCCAGCAGTTTAGAACCTACCACAGGGGGCATCTTC.

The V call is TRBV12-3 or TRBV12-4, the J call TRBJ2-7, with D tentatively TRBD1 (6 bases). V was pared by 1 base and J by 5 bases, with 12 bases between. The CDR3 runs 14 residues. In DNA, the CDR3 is TGTGCCAGCAGTTTAGACAACAGGGACCACGAGCAGTACTTC. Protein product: CASSLDNRDHEQYF.

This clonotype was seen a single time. This chain's CDR3 is CASSFTGTTGELFF. In DNA, the CDR3 is TGTGCCAGCAGCTTTACGGGAACTACCGGGGAGCTGTTTTTT. This chain joins TRBV7-7 and TRBJ2-2, with a possible D match to TRBD2 (5 bases). Germline-derived CDR1 and CDR2 are SSHAT and FNYEAQ (reference sequence). The CDR3 sequence is 14 residues long. V lost 3 bases and J 5 bases, leaving 10 bases between the germline ends.

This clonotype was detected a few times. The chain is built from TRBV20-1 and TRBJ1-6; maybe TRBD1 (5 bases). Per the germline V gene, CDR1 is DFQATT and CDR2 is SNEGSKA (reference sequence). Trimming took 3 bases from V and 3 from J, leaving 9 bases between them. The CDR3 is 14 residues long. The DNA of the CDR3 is TGCAGTGCTAGCGGGGACCTCTATAATTCACCCCTCCACTTT. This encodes CSASGDLYNSPLHF.

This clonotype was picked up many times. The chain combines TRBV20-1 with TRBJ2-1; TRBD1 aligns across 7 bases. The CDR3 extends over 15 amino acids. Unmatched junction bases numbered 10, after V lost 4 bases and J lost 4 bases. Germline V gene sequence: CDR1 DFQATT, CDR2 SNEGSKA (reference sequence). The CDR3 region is CSAMPYRGGYNEQFF. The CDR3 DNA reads TGCAGTGCTATGCCCTACAGGGGTGGATACAATGAGCAGTTCTTC.

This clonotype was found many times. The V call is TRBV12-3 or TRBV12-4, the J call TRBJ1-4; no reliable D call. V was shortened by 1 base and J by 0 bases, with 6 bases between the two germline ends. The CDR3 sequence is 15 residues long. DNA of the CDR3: TGTGCCAGCAGTTTAGTGACGACAACTAATGAAAAACTGTTTTTT. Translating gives CASSLVTTTNEKLFF.

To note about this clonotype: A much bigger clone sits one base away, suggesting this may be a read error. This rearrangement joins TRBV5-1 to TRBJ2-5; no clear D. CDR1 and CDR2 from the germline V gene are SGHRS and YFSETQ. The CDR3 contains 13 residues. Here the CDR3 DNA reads TGCGCCAGCAGCTTGAATCACCCAGAGGCCCAGTACTTC. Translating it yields CASSLNHPEAQYF. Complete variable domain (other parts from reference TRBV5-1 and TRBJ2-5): KAGVTQTPRYLIKTRGQQVTLSCSPISGHRSVSWYQQTPGQGLQFLFEYFSETQRNKGNFPGRFSGRQFSNSRSEMNVSTLELGDSALYLCASSLNHPEAQYFGPGTRLLVL.

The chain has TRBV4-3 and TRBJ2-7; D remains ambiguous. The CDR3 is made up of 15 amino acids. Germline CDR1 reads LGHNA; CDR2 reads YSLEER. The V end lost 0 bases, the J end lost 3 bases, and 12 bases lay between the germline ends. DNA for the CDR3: TGCGCCAGCAGCCAAGATCTCGGAGTTATCTACGAGCAGTACTTC. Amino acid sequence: CASSQDLGVIYEQYF.

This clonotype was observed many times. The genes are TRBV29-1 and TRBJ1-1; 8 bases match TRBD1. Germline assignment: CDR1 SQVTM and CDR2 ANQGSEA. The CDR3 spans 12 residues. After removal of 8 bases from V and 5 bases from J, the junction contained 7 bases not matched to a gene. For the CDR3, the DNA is TGCAGCCTTTCAGGGGGCGCGACTGAAGCTTTCTTT. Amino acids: CSLSGGATEAFF.

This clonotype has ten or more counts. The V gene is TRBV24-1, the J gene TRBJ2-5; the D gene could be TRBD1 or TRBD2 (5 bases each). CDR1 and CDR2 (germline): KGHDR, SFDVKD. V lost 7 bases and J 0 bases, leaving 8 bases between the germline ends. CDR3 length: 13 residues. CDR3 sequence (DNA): TGTGCCACCAGAGGGACGGACCAAGAGACCCAGTACTTC. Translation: CATRGTDQETQYF.

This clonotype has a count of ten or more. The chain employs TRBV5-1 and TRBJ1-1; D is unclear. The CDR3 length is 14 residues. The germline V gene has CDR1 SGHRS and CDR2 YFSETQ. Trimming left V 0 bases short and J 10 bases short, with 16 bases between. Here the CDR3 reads CASSLETPPTIAFF. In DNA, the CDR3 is TGCGCCAGCAGCTTGGAGACACCCCCAACCATAGCTTTCTTT.

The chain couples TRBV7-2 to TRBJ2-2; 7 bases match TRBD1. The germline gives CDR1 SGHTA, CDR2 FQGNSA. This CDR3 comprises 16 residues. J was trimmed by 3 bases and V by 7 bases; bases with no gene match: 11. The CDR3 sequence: CASTPRSQGDTGELFF. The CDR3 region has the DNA TGTGCCAGCACCCCTCGGAGTCAGGGGGACACCGGGGAGCTGTTTTTT.

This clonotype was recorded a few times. The CDR3 spells CASSEGLAGSQETQYF. The CDR3 DNA sequence: TGCGCCAGCAGTGAGGGACTAGCGGGGAGCCAAGAGACCCAGTACTTC. The chain couples TRBV10-1 to TRBJ2-5; 12 bases line up with TRBD2. Trimming at V came to 2 bases and at J to 1 base, leaving 2 bases not matched to a gene. Germline V gene sequence: CDR1 WNHNN, CDR2 SYGVQD (reference sequence). This CDR3 region has 16 residues.

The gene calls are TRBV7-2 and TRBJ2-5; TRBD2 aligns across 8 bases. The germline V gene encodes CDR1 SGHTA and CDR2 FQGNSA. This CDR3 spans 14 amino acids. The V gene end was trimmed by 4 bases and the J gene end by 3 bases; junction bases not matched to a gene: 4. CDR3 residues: CASSSVSGEETQYF. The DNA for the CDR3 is TGTGCCAGCAGCTCGGTTAGCGGGGAAGAGACCCAGTACTTC.

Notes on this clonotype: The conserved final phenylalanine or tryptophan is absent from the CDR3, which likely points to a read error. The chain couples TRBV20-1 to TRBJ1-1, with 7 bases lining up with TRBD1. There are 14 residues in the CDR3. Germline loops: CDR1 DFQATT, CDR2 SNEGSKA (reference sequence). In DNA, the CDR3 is TGCAGTGCTAGGGGACAGCTATTGAATACTGAAGCTTTCTGT. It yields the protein CSARGQLLNTEAFC.

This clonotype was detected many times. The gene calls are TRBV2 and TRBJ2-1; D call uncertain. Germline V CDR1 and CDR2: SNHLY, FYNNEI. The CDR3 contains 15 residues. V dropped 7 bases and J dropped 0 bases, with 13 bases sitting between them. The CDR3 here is CASKLGGSSYNEQFF. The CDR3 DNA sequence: TGTGCCAGCAAATTGGGCGGAAGCTCCTACAATGAGCAGTTCTTC.

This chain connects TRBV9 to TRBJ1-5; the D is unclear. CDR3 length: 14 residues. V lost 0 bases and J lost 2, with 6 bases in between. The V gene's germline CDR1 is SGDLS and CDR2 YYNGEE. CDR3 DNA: TGTGCCAGCAGCGTAGGAAGGGGCAATCAGCCCCAGCATTTT. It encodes CASSVGRGNQPQHF.

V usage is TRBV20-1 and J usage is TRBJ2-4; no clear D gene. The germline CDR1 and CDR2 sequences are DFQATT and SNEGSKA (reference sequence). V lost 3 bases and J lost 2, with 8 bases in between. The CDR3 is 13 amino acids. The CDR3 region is CSASGTTKNIQYF. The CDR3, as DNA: TGCAGTGCTAGCGGCACTACCAAAAACATTCAGTACTTC.

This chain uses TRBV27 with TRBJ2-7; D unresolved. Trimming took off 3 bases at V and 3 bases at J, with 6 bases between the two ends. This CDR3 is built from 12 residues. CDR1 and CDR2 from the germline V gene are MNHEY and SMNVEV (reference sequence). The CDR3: CASSFPFYEQYV. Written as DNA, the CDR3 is TGTGCCAGCAGTTTCCCATTCTACGAGCAGTACGTC.

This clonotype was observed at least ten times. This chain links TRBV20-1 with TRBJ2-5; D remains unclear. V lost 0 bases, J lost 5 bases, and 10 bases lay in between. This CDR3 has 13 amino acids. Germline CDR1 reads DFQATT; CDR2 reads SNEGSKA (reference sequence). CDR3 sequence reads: CSARDGPLETQYF. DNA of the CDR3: TGCAGTGCTAGAGATGGGCCCTTGGAGACCCAGTACTTC.

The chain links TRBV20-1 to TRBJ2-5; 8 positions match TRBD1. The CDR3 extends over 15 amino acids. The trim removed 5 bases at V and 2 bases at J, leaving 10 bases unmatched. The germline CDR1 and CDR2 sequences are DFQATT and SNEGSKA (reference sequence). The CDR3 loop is CSARSFRDRQETQYF. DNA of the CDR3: TGCAGTGCTCGGAGCTTCCGGGACAGGCAAGAGACCCAGTACTTC.

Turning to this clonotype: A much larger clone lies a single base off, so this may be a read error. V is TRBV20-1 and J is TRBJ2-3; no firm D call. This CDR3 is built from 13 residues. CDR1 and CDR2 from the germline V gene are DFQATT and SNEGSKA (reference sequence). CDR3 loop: CSARTRITDRQYF. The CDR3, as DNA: TGCAGTGCTAGAACTCGGATCACAGATAGGCAGTATTTT.